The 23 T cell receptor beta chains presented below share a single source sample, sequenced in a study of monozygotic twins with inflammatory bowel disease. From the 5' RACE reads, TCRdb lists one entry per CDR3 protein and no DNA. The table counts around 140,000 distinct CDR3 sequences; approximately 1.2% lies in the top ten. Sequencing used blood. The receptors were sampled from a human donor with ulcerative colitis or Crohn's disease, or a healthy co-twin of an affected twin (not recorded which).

This CDR3 is CSARAGRSNTEAFF. The chain couples TRBV20-1 to TRBJ1-1. The CDR3 is 14 residues long. Germline lookup yields CDR1 DFQATT and CDR2 SNEGSKA (reference sequence).

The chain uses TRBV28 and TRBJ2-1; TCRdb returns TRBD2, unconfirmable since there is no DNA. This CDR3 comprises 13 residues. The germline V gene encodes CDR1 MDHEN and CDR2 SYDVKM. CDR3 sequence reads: CASSLGAGGPQFF.

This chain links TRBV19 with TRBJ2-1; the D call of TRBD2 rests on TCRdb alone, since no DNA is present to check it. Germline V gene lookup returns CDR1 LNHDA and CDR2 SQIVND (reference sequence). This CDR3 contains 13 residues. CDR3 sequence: CATAGTSIDEQFF.

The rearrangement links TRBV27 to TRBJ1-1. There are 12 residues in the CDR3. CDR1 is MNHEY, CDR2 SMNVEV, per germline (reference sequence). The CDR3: CASSGLNTEAFF.

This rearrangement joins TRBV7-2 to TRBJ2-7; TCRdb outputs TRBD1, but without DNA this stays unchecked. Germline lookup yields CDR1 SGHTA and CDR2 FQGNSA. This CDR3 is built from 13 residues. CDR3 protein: CASSKDRTYEQYF.

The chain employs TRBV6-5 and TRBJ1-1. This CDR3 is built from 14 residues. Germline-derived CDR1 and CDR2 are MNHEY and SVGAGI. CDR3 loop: CASSYEEGHTEAFF.

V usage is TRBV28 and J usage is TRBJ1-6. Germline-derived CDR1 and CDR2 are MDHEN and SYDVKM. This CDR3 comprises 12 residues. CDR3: CASSRTSSPLHF.

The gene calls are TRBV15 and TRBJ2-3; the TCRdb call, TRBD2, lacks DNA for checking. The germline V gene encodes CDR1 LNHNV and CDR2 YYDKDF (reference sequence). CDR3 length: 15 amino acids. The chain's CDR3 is CATSRASGRPDTQYF.

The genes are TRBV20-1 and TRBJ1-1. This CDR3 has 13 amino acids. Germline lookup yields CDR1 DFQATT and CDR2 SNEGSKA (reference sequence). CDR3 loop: CSPFKDLNTEAFF.

The CDR3 sequence is CASTSGQDLGVTEAFF. V usage is TRBV9 and J usage is TRBJ1-1; TCRdb designates TRBD1, a call that cannot be tested without DNA. Germline loops: CDR1 SGDLS, CDR2 YYNGEE. CDR3 length: 16 residues.

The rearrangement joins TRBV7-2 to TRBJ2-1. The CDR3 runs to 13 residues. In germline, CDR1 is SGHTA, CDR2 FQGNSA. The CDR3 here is CASSSALLNEQFF.

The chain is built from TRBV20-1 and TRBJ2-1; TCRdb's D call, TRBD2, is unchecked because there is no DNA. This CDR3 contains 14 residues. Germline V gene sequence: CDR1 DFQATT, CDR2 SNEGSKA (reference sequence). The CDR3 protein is CSARVFGGNNEQFF.

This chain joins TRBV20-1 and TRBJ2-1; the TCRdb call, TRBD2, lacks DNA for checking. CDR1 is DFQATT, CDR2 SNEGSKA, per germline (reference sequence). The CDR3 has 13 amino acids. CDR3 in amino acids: CSATGTGGNEQFF.

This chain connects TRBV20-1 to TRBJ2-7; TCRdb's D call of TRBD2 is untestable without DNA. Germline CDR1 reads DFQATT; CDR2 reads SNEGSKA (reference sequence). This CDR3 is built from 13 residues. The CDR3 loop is CSASGREPYEQYF.

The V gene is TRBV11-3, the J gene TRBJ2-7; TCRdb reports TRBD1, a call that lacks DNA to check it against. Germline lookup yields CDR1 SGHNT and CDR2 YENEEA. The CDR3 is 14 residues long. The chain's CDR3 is CASSLASGQGEQYF.

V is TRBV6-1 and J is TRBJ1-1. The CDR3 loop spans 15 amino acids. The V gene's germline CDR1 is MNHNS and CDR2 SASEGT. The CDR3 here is CASSEVLDLNTEAFF.

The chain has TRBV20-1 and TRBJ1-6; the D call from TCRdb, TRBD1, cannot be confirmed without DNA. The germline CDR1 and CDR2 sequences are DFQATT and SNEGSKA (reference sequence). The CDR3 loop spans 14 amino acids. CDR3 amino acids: CSARTGADNSPLHF.

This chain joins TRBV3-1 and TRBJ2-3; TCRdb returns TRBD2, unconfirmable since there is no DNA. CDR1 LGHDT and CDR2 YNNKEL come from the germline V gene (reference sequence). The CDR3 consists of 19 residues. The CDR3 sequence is CASSQDIWLAGLGTDTQYF.

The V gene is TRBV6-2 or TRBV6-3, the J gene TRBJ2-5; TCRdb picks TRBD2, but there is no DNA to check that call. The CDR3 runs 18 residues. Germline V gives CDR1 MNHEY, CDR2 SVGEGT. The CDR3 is CASSPPRLAGGPQETQYF.

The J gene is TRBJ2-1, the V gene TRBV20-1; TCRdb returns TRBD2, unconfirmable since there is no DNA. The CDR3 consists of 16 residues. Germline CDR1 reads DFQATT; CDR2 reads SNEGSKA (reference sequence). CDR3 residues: CSARPLGLSSYNEQFF.

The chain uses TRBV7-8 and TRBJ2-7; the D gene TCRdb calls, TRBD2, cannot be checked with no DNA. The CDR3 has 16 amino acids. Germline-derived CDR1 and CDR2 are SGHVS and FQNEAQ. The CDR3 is CASSSRTSGSSYEQYF.

CDR3 region: CASSLGQSSYEQYF. V and J are TRBV7-9 and TRBJ2-7; TCRdb's D call, TRBD1, is unchecked because there is no DNA. The CDR3 contains 14 residues. Germline CDR1 SEHNR, CDR2 FQNEAQ (reference sequence).

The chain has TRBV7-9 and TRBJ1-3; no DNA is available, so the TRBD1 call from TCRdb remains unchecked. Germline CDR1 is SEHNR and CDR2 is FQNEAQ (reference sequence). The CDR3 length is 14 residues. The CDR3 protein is CASSPGQLRNTIYF.